This section outlines one TCR beta chain sequence together with its context. The antigen is undetermined. The data originate from a study of T cell responses to AZD1222 COVID-19 vaccine. The study, taken as a whole, reports: Just a handful of people given AZD1222 tested seropositive at baseline.

The protocol was immunoSEQ multiplex PCR, while the TCRdb copy is restricted to in-frame clones and leaves out a portion. The top ten clones hold about 1.9% of a sample with 130,000 to 150,000 clones, 90% to 95% of them seen once. The germline gives CDR1 LNHDA, CDR2 SQIVND (reference sequence). The CDR3 has 17 amino acids. V lost 4 bases and J lost 0, with 13 bases in between. The receptor comes from an adult in good health. The chain combines TRBV19 with TRBJ2-6; D may be TRBD1 (6 bases). Sequences were derived from peripheral blood, sampled on day 0 of AZD1222 vaccination. The CDR3 DNA reads TGTGCCAGTAGTACTTTGACAGGCAACTCTGGGGCCAACGTCCTGACTTTC. It codes for CASSTLTGNSGANVLTF.